What follows are 12 T cell receptor beta chains derived from one specimen sequenced in a study of tumor-infiltrating lymphocytes in primary liver carcinoma. A primer matching the constant region was used to make TCR beta cDNA from 450 to 550 ng of total RNA. Modified slightly, ARM-PCR produced TCR beta libraries over three nested multiplex PCR rounds. In the first two PCR rounds, TRBV1-TRBV30 forward primers were paired with a C-beta reverse primer, and each round lasted approximately 10 cycles. TCRdb called the multiplex PCR reads again in MiXCR, with one record for every CDR3 protein. In the table there are around 29,000 distinct CDR3 sequences, about 82% of which are singletons. Co-extracted RNA and DNA came from around 20-30 mg of unsorted bulk tissue. Specimen: liver tumor tissue from sampling region 5. Described subset: tumor region T5, tumor centre. These receptors came from a man aged 35-49 years with primary liver carcinoma and hepatitis B virus infection.

The count of this clonotype is one. At one boundary the junction diverges from the germline segment, which might be a read error. The V and J genes are TRBV20-1 and TRBJ2-7; a possible D gene is TRBD1 (6 bases). Germline assignment: CDR1 DFQATT and CDR2 SNEGSKA (reference sequence). There are 16 residues in the CDR3. In DNA form, the CDR3 reads TGCAGTGTTAGAGCTATTGGGGACATGCCACCTTACGAGCAGTACTTC. Translation gives CSVRAIGDMPPYEQYF.

This clonotype was seen a handful of times. This may stem from a read error, because a much larger clone lies one nucleotide away. Here the CDR3 omits its conserved ending phenylalanine or tryptophan, so a read error is the likely source. The chain couples TRBV30 to TRBJ2-5; D gene uncertain. V was trimmed by 2 bases and J by 3 bases, leaving 10 bases between them. The germline gives CDR1 GTSNPN, CDR2 SVGIG (reference sequence). There are 13 residues in the CDR3. CDR3 nucleotide sequence: TGTGCCTGGAGTCCTGGCGGAGAAGAGACCCAGTACCTC. Residues: CAWSPGGEETQYL.

This clonotype was detected many times. This clone may be a read error of a much larger clone one base away. CDR3 region: CAGSSSYEQYF. CDR3 in DNA: TGTGCCGGCAGTTCTTCTTACGAGCAGTACTTC. The V gene is TRBV12-3 or TRBV12-4, the J gene TRBJ2-7, with D unresolved. The CDR3 covers 11 residues.

This clonotype has just a few counts. The chain is built from TRBV6-1 and TRBJ2-3, with TRBD2 as a possible D gene (5 bases). The CDR3 spans 16 residues. The V end lost 7 bases, the J end lost 0 bases, and 17 bases lay between the germline ends. Looked up from germline, CDR1 is MNHNS and CDR2 is SASEGT. The CDR3 sequence is CASNALCGSSTDTQYF. CDR3 sequence (DNA): TGTGCCAGCAATGCGCTTTGCGGGTCTAGCACAGATACGCAGTATTTT.

Of note for this clonotype: The junction does not match germline at one end; this may be a read error. The chain joins TRBV11-1 to TRBJ2-5, with 7 bases aligning to TRBD1. The CDR3 runs to 14 residues. Germline V gene sequence: CDR1 SGHAT, CDR2 FQDESV (reference sequence). The CDR3 DNA reads as TGTGGCAGCACTGGACAGGTGGAGGTGGGGACCCAGTACTTC. As protein: CGSTGQVEVGTQYF.

The chain couples TRBV10-2 to TRBJ2-3, with D unresolved. The CDR3 spans 14 residues. The ends were cut back, 7 bases at V and 1 base at J, with 12 bases in the middle. Looked up from germline, CDR1 is WSHSY and CDR2 is SAAADI. CDR3 sequence (DNA): TGCGCCAGCATGGTCTTGAAGGGCACAGATACGCAGTATTTT. As protein: CASMVLKGTDTQYF.

Notes on this clonotype: Germline is not matched at one junction end, which may reflect a read error. The rearrangement links TRBV10-3 to TRBJ2-7; D is perhaps TRBD2 (5 bases). The CDR3 covers 12 residues. The germline V gene has CDR1 ENHRY and CDR2 SYGVKD. The CDR3 is CAISEAGEEQYF. The DNA of the CDR3 is TGTGCCATCAGTGAAGCCGGGGAAGAGCAATATTTC.

This clonotype was seen at least ten times. V usage is TRBV28 and J usage is TRBJ2-5; D remains unclear. V was shortened by 6 bases and J by 0 bases, with 8 bases between the two germline ends. The CDR3 spans 13 residues. Germline CDR1 and CDR2: MDHEN and SYDVKM. The CDR3: CASSPEYQETQYF. The CDR3 bases are TGTGCCAGCAGCCCCGAGTACCAAGAGACCCAGTACTTC.

This clonotype showed up just a few times. Germline is not matched at one junction end, which may reflect a read error. The chain joins TRBV6-6 to TRBJ2-6; perhaps D is TRBD1 or TRBD2 (5 bases each). CDR3 length: 17 amino acids. Per the germline V gene, CDR1 is MNHNY and CDR2 is SVGAGI (reference sequence). The CDR3 loop is CASSHGWDVTGANVLTF. In DNA form, the CDR3 reads TGTGCTAGCAGTCACGGATGGGACGTGACTGGGGCCAACGTCCTGACTTTC.

The chain recombines TRBV11-2 with TRBJ2-7, with 10 bases that match TRBD2. Germline loops: CDR1 SGHAT, CDR2 FQNNGV. With V trimmed by 5 bases and J by 0 bases, 4 bases remained unmatched. This CDR3 has 15 residues. The CDR3 loop is CASSPTSGISYEQYF. The CDR3 nucleotides are TGTGCCAGCAGCCCAACTAGCGGGATCTCCTACGAGCAGTACTTC.

There are a few counts of this clonotype. The germline gene is not matched at one end of the junction; a read error may be the cause. The chain has TRBV11-2 and TRBJ2-7, with D uncertain. Germline assignment: CDR1 SGHAT and CDR2 FQNNGV. This CDR3 spans 14 amino acids. The CDR3 DNA sequence: TGTGACAGCAGCCCCCACCGCCTGACCTACGACCAGTACTTC. This encodes CDSSPHRLTYDQYF.

V and J are TRBV6-1 and TRBJ2-5, with D possibly TRBD1 on 5 matching bases. The CDR3 is 13 amino acids. Germline CDR1 reads MNHNS; CDR2 reads SASEGT. Trimming shortened V by 10 bases and J by 3 bases, and 15 bases separated the two germline ends. CDR3: CANRDSVEETQYF. CDR3 DNA: TGTGCCAACAGAGACAGTGTGGAAGAGACCCAGTACTTC.